Listed below are T cell receptor beta chains from one sample, sequenced in a study of Ad26.COV2.S vaccination and SARS-CoV-2 variants. The repertoire was sequenced with immunoSEQ multiplex PCR; TCRdb's copy has only in-frame clones and lacks some. The sample has about 480,000 clones; about 83% are singletons. Sample: peripheral blood, taken in a trial of Ad26.COV2.S vaccine versus placebo. These TCRs come from a person aged 18-65 years who received the Ad26.COV2.S COVID-19 vaccine or a placebo. CDR3s include the opening cysteine and the closing phenylalanine or tryptophan. Fields, in order: V gene, J gene, CDR3 protein.

>TRBV6-4|TRBJ2-3
CASSRGLDTDTQYF
>TRBV5-1|TRBJ1-3
CASSLAQGAGNTIYF
>TRBV14|TRBJ1-2
CASSRLSHYGYTF
>TRBV18|TRBJ1-1
CASSPFAGRENTEAFF
>TRBV28|TRBJ2-7
CASSLGFGDAYEQYF
>TRBV27|TRBJ2-7
CASSHGQAVYEQYF
>TRBV28|TRBJ1-2
CASSFPGISGYGYTF
>TRBV5-6|TRBJ1-5
CASSLGVSSRDSNQPQHF
>TRBV6-1|TRBJ1-1
CASSGFGRGRFNTEAFF
>TRBV7-8|TRBJ2-5
CASSLGPGIQETQYF
>TRBV4-2|TRBJ2-1
CASSQDQDEQFF
>TRBV7-2|TRBJ1-2
CASRTVTNYGYTF
>TRBV9|TRBJ1-6
CASSETGYYNSPLHF
>TRBV3-1/TRBV3-2|TRBJ1-2
CASSQDGPYGYTF
>TRBV12-3/TRBV12-4|TRBJ1-2
CASSLGQGYGYTF
>TRBV5-4|TRBJ2-5
CASSLGVETQYF
>TRBV28|TRBJ1-1
CASSEGAGAFF
>TRBV7-9|TRBJ2-1
CASSLGSSTSYNEQFF
>TRBV6-5|TRBJ2-7
CASSYVGTGVSYEQYF
>TRBV19|TRBJ1-2
CASSTIQSNYGYTF
>TRBV4-1|TRBJ2-5
CASSQSPRARIKETQYF
>TRBV19|TRBJ2-3
CASSIDLPDTQYF
>TRBV4-3|TRBJ2-1
CASSQEGGVGSEQFF
>TRBV11-2|TRBJ2-7
CASSLEAEGEQYF
>TRBV24-1|TRBJ2-1
CATAVASEQFF
>TRBV28|TRBJ2-1
CASSPIPNHSSSSYNEQFF
>TRBV29-1|TRBJ2-2
CSVAGPTNTGELFF
>TRBV12-3/TRBV12-4|TRBJ2-1
CASSPTRAAEQFF
>TRBV7-3|TRBJ1-1
CASSLTVGGTEAFF
>TRBV10-3|TRBJ2-5
CAISSSAQETQYF
>TRBV5-6|TRBJ2-3
CASSFRSVGKGADTQYF
>TRBV29-1|TRBJ2-7
CSVEDGVGDEQYF
>TRBV19|TRBJ2-3
CASSEGQRSTDTQYF
>TRBV28|TRBJ1-1
CASSGAGNWGLNTEAFF
>TRBV30|TRBJ1-6
CAWGPPWGAWGNSPLHF
>TRBV7-3|TRBJ2-5
CASSPTGGAGETQYF
>TRBV6-5|TRBJ1-6
CASSLSARGSPLHF
>TRBV7-2|TRBJ2-7
CASSLVGLAVSSYEQYF
>TRBV19|TRBJ2-1
CASSTTSERGYNEQFF
>TRBV7-6|TRBJ2-7
CASSRSPTYEQYF
>TRBV18|TRBJ2-5
CASSPERVRQETQYF
>TRBV28|TRBJ1-2
CASSPSGTQRFYGYTF
>TRBV25-1|TRBJ2-7
CASSEQNKHEQYF
>TRBV5-4|TRBJ2-5
CASSLGQVETQYF
>TRBV11-2|TRBJ2-1
CASSFLAGTYNEQFF
>TRBV28|TRBJ2-1
CASSSPVLAGVGEQFF
>TRBV7-2|TRBJ2-1
CASSLWGGLEQFF
>TRBV5-6|TRBJ1-5
CASSSWGSNQPQHF
>TRBV28|TRBJ1-4
CASSTYPQGPTNEKLFF